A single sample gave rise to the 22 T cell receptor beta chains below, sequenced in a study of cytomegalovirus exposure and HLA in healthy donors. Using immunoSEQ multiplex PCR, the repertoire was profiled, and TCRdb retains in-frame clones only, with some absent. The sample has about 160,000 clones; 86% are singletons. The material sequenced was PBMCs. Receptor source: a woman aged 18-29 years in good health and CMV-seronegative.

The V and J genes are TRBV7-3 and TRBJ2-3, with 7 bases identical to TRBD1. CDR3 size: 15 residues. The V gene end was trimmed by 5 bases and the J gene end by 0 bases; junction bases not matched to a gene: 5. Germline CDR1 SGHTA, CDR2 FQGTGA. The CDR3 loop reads CASSRGTASTDTQYF. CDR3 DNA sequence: TGTGCCAGCAGCCGAGGGACAGCTAGCACAGATACGCAGTATTTT.

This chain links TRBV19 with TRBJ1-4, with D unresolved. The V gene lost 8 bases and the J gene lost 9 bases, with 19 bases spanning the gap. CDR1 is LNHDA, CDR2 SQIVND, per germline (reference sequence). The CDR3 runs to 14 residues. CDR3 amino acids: CASRGPPATQKLFF. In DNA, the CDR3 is TGTGCCAGTCGGGGTCCTCCGGCGACCCAAAAACTGTTTTTT.

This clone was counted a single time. The CDR3 region is CAIRRAGEMETQYF. CDR3 coding DNA: TGTGCCATCAGAAGAGCGGGAGAGATGGAGACCCAGTACTTC. V and J are TRBV10-3 and TRBJ2-5, with 8 bases aligning to TRBD2. Looked up from germline, CDR1 is ENHRY and CDR2 is SYGVKD. The CDR3 is made up of 14 amino acids. V dropped 6 bases and J dropped 5; count of bases not matched to a gene: 8.

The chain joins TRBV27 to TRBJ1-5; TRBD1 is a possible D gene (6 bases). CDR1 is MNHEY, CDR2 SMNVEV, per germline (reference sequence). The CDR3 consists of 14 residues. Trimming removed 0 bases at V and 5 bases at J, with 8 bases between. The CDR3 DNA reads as TGTGCCAGCAGTTTATCCCAGGGGTATCAGCCCCAGCATTTT. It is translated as CASSLSQGYQPQHF.

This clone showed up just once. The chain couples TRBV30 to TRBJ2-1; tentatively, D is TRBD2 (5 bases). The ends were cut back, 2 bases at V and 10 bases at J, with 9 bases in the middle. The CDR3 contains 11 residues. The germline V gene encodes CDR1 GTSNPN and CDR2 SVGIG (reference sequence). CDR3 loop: CAWSRRIEQFF. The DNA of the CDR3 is TGTGCCTGGAGTCGGAGGATCGAGCAGTTCTTC.

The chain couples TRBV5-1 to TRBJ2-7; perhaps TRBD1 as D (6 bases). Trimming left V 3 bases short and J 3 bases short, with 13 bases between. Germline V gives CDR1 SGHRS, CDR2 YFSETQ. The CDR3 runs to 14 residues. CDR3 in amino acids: CASSSGQTDYEQYF. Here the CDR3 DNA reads TGCGCCAGCAGCTCAGGACAGACCGACTACGAGCAGTACTTC. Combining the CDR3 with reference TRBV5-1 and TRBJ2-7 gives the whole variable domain KAGVTQTPRYLIKTRGQQVTLSCSPISGHRSVSWYQQTPGQGLQFLFEYFSETQRNKGNFPGRFSGRQFSNSRSEMNVSTLELGDSALYLCASSSGQTDYEQYFGPGTRLTVT.

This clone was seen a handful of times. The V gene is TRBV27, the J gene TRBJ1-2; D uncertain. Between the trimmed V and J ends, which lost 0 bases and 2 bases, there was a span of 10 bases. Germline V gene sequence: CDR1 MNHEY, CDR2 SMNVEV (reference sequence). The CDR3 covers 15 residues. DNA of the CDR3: TGTGCCAGCAGTTTATCGCAGGTATCGAACTATGGCTACACCTTC. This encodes CASSLSQVSNYGYTF.

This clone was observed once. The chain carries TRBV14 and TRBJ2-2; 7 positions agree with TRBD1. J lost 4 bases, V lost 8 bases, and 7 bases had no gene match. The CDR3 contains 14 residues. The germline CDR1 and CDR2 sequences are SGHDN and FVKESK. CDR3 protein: CASRWAGGTGELFF. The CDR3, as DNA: TGTGCCAGCCGGTGGGCAGGGGGCACCGGGGAGCTGTTTTTT.

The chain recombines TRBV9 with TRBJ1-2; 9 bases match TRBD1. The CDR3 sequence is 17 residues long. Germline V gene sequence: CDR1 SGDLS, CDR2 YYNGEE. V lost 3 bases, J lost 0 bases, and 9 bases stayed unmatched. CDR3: CASSDKQGANSNYGYTF. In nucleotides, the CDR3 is TGTGCCAGCAGCGATAAACAGGGGGCGAACTCTAACTATGGCTACACCTTC.

The CDR3 loop reads CASSSSGLAGGSEQYF. Written as DNA, the CDR3 is TGTGCCAGCAGCTCTTCGGGACTAGCGGGGGGAAGTGAGCAGTACTTC. The chain recombines TRBV7-2 with TRBJ2-7; 15 nucleotides match TRBD2. The germline CDR1 and CDR2 sequences are SGHTA and FQGNSA. There are 16 residues in the CDR3. After removal of 4 bases from V and 7 bases from J, the junction contained 8 bases not matched to a gene.

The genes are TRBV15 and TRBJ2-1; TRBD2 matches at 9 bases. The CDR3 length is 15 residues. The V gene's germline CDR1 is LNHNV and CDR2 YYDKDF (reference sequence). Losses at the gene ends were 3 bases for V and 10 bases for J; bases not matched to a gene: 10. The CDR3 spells CATSSRAGGPSEQFF. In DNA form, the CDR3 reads TGTGCCACCAGCAGCCGGGCGGGGGGGCCGAGCGAGCAGTTCTTC.

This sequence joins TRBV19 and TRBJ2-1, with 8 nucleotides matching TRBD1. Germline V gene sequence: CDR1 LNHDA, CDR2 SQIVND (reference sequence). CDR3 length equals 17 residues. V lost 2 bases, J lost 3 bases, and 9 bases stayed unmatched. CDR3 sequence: CASSIPLHRGVYNEQFF. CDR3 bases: TGTGCCAGTAGTATACCCCTCCACAGGGGGGTCTACAATGAGCAGTTCTTC.

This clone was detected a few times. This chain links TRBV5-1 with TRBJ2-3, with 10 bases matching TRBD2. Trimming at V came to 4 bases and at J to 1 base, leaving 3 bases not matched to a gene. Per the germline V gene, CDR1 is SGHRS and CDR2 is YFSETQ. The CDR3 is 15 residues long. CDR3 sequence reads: CASSGGLAGTDTQYF. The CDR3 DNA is TGCGCCAGCAGCGGAGGACTAGCGGGCACAGATACGCAGTATTTT.

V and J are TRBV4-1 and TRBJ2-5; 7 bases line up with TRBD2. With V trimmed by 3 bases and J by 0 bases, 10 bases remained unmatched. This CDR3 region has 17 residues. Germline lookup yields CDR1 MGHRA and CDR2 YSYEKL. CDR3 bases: TGCGCCAGCAGCCACAACCCTCTAGCGGTAAACCAAGAGACCCAGTACTTC. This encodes CASSHNPLAVNQETQYF.

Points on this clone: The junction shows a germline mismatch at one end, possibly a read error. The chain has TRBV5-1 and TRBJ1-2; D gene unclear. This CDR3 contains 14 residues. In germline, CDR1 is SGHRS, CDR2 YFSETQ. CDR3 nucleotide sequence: TGCGCCAGCAGCTTGGGGTCCAGTAACAATGGCTACACCTTC. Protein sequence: CASSLGSSNNGYTF.

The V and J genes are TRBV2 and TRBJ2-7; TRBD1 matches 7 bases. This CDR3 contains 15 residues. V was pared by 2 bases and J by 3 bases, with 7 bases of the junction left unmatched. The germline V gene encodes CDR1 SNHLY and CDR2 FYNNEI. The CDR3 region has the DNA TGTGCCAGCAGTGAATCTGAGGGGACAGTCTACGAGCAGTACTTC. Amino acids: CASSESEGTVYEQYF.

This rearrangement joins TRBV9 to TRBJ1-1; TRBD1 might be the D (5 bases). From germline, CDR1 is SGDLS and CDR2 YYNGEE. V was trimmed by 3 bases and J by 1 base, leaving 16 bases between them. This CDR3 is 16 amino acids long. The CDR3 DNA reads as TGTGCCAGCAGCGCCGTAGCTCGGACACAGAACACTGAAGCTTTCTTT. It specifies CASSAVARTQNTEAFF.

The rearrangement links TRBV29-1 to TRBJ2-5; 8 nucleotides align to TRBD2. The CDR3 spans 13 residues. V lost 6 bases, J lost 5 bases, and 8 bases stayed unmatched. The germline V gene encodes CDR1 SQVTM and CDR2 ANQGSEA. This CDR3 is CSVGRAETETQYF. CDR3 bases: TGCAGCGTCGGGAGGGCCGAGACGGAGACCCAGTACTTC.

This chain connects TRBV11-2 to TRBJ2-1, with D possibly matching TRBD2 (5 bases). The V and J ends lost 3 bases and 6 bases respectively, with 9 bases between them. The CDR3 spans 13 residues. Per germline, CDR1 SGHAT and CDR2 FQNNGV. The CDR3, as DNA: TGTGCCAGCAGCTTCGCGGGCCTCAATGAGCAGTTCTTC. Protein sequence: CASSFAGLNEQFF.

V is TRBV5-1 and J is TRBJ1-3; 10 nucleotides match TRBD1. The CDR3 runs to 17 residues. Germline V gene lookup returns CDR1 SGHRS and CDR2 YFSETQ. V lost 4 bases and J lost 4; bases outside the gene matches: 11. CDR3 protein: CASSIQPRQGAGNTIYF. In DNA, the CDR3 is TGCGCCAGCAGCATTCAGCCCCGACAGGGGGCAGGAAACACCATATATTTT.

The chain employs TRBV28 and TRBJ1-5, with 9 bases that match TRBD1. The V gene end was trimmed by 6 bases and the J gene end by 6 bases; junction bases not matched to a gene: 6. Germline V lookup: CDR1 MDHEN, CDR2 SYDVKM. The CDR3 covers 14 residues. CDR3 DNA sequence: TGTGCCAGCAGCCGACAGGGGGTTTTTCAGCCCCAGCATTTT. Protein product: CASSRQGVFQPQHF.

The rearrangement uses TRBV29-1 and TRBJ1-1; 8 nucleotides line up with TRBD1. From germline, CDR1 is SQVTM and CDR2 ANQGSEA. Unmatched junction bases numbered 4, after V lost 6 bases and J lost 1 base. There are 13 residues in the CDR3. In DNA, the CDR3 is TGCAGCGTGACGGGACAGGAGAACACTGAAGCTTTCTTT. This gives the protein CSVTGQENTEAFF. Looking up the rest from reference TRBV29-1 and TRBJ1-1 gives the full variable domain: SAVISQKPSRDICQRGTSLTIQCQVDSQVTMMFWYRQQPGQSLTLIATANQGSEATYESGFVIDKFPISRPNLTFSTLTVSNMSPEDSSIYLCSVTGQENTEAFFGQGTRLTVV.